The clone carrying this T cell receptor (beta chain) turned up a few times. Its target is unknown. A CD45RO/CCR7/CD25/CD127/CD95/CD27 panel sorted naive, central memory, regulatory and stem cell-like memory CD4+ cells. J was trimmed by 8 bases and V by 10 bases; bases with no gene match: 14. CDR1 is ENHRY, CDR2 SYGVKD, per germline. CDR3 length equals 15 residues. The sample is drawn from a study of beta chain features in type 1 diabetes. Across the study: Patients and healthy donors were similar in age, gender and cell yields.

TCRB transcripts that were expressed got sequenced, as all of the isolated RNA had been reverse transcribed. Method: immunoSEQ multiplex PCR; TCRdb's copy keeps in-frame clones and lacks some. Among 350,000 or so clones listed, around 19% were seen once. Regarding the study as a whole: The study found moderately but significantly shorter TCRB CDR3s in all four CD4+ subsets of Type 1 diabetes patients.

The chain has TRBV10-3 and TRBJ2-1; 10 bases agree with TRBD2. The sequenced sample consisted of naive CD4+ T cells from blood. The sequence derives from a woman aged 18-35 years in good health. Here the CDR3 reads CATVFSLAGVDEQFF. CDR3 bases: TGTGCCACCGTATTCAGCCTAGCGGGAGTCGATGAGCAGTTCTTC.